A selection of T cell receptor beta chains follows, all from one sample in a study of neoadjuvant anti-PD-1 for oral cavity cancer. Clones were read by immunoSEQ multiplex PCR, and TCRdb kept only the in-frame ones, dropping some. The profile shows over 30,000 clones, approximately 80% of them singletons. Material: PBMCs, obtained after nivolumab (anti-PD-1) treatment. These receptor sequences come from a person aged 40 to 85 with oral cavity squamous cell carcinoma. The CDR3 runs from the conserved cysteine through the conserved F or W. The D gene is left open where the match is weak. Not every row has a clone size; where given, it reads once, few, many or a size class.

abundance	v_gene	j_gene	d_gene	CDR3nt	CDR3aa
.	TRBV18	TRBJ2-5	TRBD2	TGTGCCAGCTCCCTGTCATGGGGGGGCCAAGAGACCCAGTACTTC	CASSLSWGGQETQYF
few	TRBV6-1	TRBJ1-6	.	TGTGCCAGCAGTGAAGGGTATAATTCACCCCTCCACTTT	CASSEGYNSPLHF
.	TRBV7-9	TRBJ2-7	.	TGTGCCAGCAGCCCCAAGGTAGGGACCTACGAGCAGTACTTC	CASSPKVGTYEQYF
.	TRBV7-9	TRBJ2-3	TRBD2	TGTGCCAGCACCTTGGGACTAGCGGGGAACACAGATACGCAGTATTTT	CASTLGLAGNTDTQYF
.	TRBV11-2	TRBJ2-3	.	TGTGCCAGCAGCCCATGGGAGCTGAGAGATACGCAGTATTTT	CASSPWELRDTQYF
.	TRBV19	TRBJ2-5	TRBD1	TGTGCCACCCGAGAGACAGGGTCAGAGACCCAGTACTTC	CATRETGSETQYF
.	TRBV9	TRBJ2-3	.	TGTGCCAGCAGCGAGAGGTGGACAATGGGAGCAGATACGCAGTATTTT	CASSERWTMGADTQYF
.	TRBV28	TRBJ2-2	.	TGTGCCAGCATGGAGGGGTCAAGAGGGGCCGGGGAGCTGTTTTTT	CASMEGSRGAGELFF
once	TRBV7-9	TRBJ1-4	TRBD1	TGTGCCAGCAGCTTAGGAGGGGGCAATGAAAAACTGTTTTTT	CASSLGGGNEKLFF
.	TRBV19	TRBJ1-1	.	TGTGCCAGTAGCCCTCGGGGTAGGGGGACTGAAGCTTTCTTT	CASSPRGRGTEAFF
few	TRBV27	TRBJ2-2	.	TGTGCCAGCAGTTTATCCGGGACCGGGGAGCTGTTTTTT	CASSLSGTGELFF
.	TRBV7-2	TRBJ1-5	.	TGTGCCAGCAGCTTAGCTTTCGGGAGCAATCAGCCCCAGCATTTT	CASSLAFGSNQPQHF
.	TRBV28	TRBJ1-1	.	TGTGCCAGCAGTCGCCGGGACGTGCGGGAGGCTTTCTTT	CASSRRDVREAFF
.	TRBV19	TRBJ1-1	TRBD1	TGTGCCAGTAGTACCTACGCTCGACAGGGTACCACTGAAGCTTTCTTT	CASSTYARQGTTEAFF
.	TRBV10-2	TRBJ2-1	TRBD1	TGCGCCACCAGGGGGACAGGACCCTACAATGAGCAGTTCTTC	CATRGTGPYNEQFF
.	TRBV19	TRBJ2-7	TRBD1	TGTGCCAGTAGTATTGGACAGGGGAGACACGAGCAGTACTTC	CASSIGQGRHEQYF
.	TRBV7-9	TRBJ2-6	.	TGTGCCAGCAGTCAACATTACTCTGGGGCCAACGTCCTGACTTTC	CASSQHYSGANVLTF
.	TRBV7-3	TRBJ2-3	TRBD1	TGTGCCAGCAGCCCCAGTCCGGGACAGGGGATAACTCATACTAGCACAGATACGCAGTATTTT	CASSPSPGQGITHTSTDTQYF
.	TRBV5-1	TRBJ2-5	TRBD2	TGCGCCAGCAGCTTGTTAGCGGGGGGGCCGGAGACCCAGTACTTC	CASSLLAGGPETQYF
.	TRBV6-5	TRBJ2-7	.	TGTGCCAGCAGTTACGGGGGAGGCTCCTACGAGCAGTACTTC	CASSYGGGSYEQYF
.	TRBV25-1	TRBJ2-7	TRBD2	TGTGCCAGCAGTCCACACATGGGGGGGGCCTACGAGCAGTACTTC	CASSPHMGGAYEQYF
few	TRBV4-1	TRBJ2-3	.	TGCGCCAGCAGCCAACAGCCTAAGGGGAGCGACGCGGCAGATACGCAGTATTTT	CASSQQPKGSDAADTQYF
.	TRBV7-8	TRBJ1-1	TRBD1	TGTGCCAGCAGCCAGGGGGAGCCTGAAGCTTTCTTT	CASSQGEPEAFF
.	TRBV18	TRBJ2-7	.	TGTGCCAGCTCACCACAGGGGTCTGGGGAGCAGTACTTC	CASSPQGSGEQYF
.	TRBV20-1	TRBJ2-7	.	TGCAGTGCTTTAACAGGGTTCGAGCAGTACTTC	CSALTGFEQYF
.	TRBV2	TRBJ1-5	.	TGTGCCAGCAGTGGTAACAATCAGCCCCAGCATTTT	CASSGNNQPQHF
.	TRBV6-5	TRBJ2-7	TRBD1	TGTGCCAGCAGTTACCGCAAACCCGGGACAGGGTACGAGCAGTACTTC	CASSYRKPGTGYEQYF
.	TRBV5-4	TRBJ1-2	.	TGTGCCAGCAGCTCAACAGGATACTATGGCTACACCTTC	CASSSTGYYGYTF